The clone carrying this T cell receptor beta chain was observed a few times. Its specificity is unknown. The data derive from a study of T-cell reconstitution after alpha-beta-depleted transplantation in children. General study points: Counts and diversity of T cells one year after transplant came mostly from newly produced T cells.

The CDR3 is made up of 14 amino acids. Trimming cost V 7 bases and J 3 bases; bases outside gene matches: 7. The germline V gene encodes CDR1 SEHNR and CDR2 FQNEAQ (reference sequence). Molecular barcoding with unique molecular identifiers was used for the TCRbeta library. TCRdb reprocessed the PCR reads with MiXCR, giving one entry per CDR3 protein. There are approximately 650,000 distinct CDR3 sequences in the sample; over 10% occur only once, and 0.79% lies in the top ten. The chain uses TRBV7-9 and TRBJ2-3; 7 bases agree with TRBD2. The sequencing used PBMCs, collected before TCRalphabeta/CD19-depleted stem cell transplant. This TCR came from a girl aged 2-10 years with congenital amegakaryocytic thrombocytopenia, due to receive a stem cell transplant. The CDR3 nucleotides read TGTGCCAGCATCCGACTAGCCGAGACAGATACGCAGTATTTT. This gives the protein CASIRLAETDTQYF. Filled out from reference TRBV7-9 and TRBJ2-3, the complete variable domain reads DTGVSQNPRHKITKRGQNVTFRCDPISEHNRLYWYRQTLGQGPEFLTYFQNEAQLEKSRLLSDRFSAERPKGSFSTLEIQRTEQGDSAMYLCASIRLAETDTQYFGPGTRLTVL.